The rows below give T cell receptor beta chains drawn from one sample of a study of OX40 agonist ivuxolimab in advanced cancers. Clones were read by immunoSEQ multiplex PCR, and TCRdb kept only the in-frame ones, dropping some. In the table there are tens of thousands of clones, around 80% of which are singletons. The sample in question was CD4+ or CD8+ T cells sorted from blood, obtained in a trial of the OX40 agonist ivuxolimab. The receptors originated from an adult with an advanced solid tumor such as melanoma, head and neck, liver or kidney cancer. Both conserved end residues are part of each CDR3. D genes are given only for firm matches. Expanded clones are given a class, and other clones once, few, many or no size at all.

J gene: TRBJ2-5
D gene: NA
clone size: NA
V gene: TRBV5-4
CDR3 DNA: TGTGCCAGCAGCTTAGATCAGGAGCGGGAGACCCAGTACTTC
CDR3 protein: CASSLDQERETQYF

J gene: TRBJ2-7
D gene: NA
clone size: NA
V gene: TRBV6-5
CDR3 DNA: TGTGCCAGCAGATTGGGCGCGGCAGGGCGGTACGAGCAGTACTTC
CDR3 protein: CASRLGAAGRYEQYF

J gene: TRBJ1-1
D gene: NA
clone size: once
V gene: TRBV15
CDR3 DNA: TGTGCCACCAGCAGAGATTATCCCGCAGTCATGAACACTGAAGCTTTCTTT
CDR3 protein: CATSRDYPAVMNTEAFF

J gene: TRBJ1-1
D gene: NA
clone size: NA
V gene: TRBV12-5
CDR3 DNA: TGTGCTAGTGGTCTCCTCGACGGCACTGAAGCTTTCTTT
CDR3 protein: CASGLLDGTEAFF

J gene: TRBJ2-1
D gene: TRBD1
clone size: NA
V gene: TRBV29-1
CDR3 DNA: TGCAGCGGGGTGGACAGGCCAGACAATCAGTTCTTC
CDR3 protein: CSGVDRPDNQFF

J gene: TRBJ2-1
D gene: TRBD1
clone size: NA
V gene: TRBV4-3
CDR3 DNA: TGCGCCAGCAGCACAGGGGGTAGAAGGACAGGGGGTTACAATGAGCAGTTCTTC
CDR3 protein: CASSTGGRRTGGYNEQFF

J gene: TRBJ2-3
D gene: TRBD2
clone size: NA
V gene: TRBV5-6
CDR3 DNA: TGTGCCAGCAGGTTAAATAGCGGGAGGAGTACAGATACGCAGTATTTT
CDR3 protein: CASRLNSGRSTDTQYF

J gene: TRBJ1-5
D gene: NA
clone size: NA
V gene: TRBV19
CDR3 DNA: TGTGCCAGTAGTATCTTCGGCCGGGCGTCTTGGGATCAGCCCCAGCATTTT
CDR3 protein: CASSIFGRASWDQPQHF

J gene: TRBJ2-3
D gene: TRBD2
clone size: NA
V gene: TRBV7-2
CDR3 DNA: TGTGCCAGCAGCTTAGAGCGGGGGGCGGGAGATACGCAGTATTTT
CDR3 protein: CASSLERGAGDTQYF

J gene: TRBJ2-1
D gene: NA
clone size: once
V gene: TRBV13
CDR3 DNA: TGTGCCAGCAGAGGAAGAGAAGGGATCTACAATGAGCAGTTCTTC
CDR3 protein: CASRGREGIYNEQFF

J gene: TRBJ2-7
D gene: TRBD1
clone size: few
V gene: TRBV4-2
CDR3 DNA: TGTGCCAGCAGCCATCGGACAGGGGGGAGCTCCTACGAGCAGTACTTC
CDR3 protein: CASSHRTGGSSYEQYF

J gene: TRBJ2-7
D gene: NA
clone size: once
V gene: TRBV5-1
CDR3 DNA: TGCGCCAGCAGCGCGGACACCGGTTCCTACGAGCAGTACTTC
CDR3 protein: CASSADTGSYEQYF

J gene: TRBJ2-7
D gene: TRBD2
clone size: NA
V gene: TRBV28
CDR3 DNA: TGTGCCAGCAGTTTGCCTAGCGGGAGAGCCGAGCAGTACTTC
CDR3 protein: CASSLPSGRAEQYF

J gene: TRBJ2-1
D gene: TRBD2
clone size: NA
V gene: TRBV6-5
CDR3 DNA: TGTGCCAGCAGTTACATAGCGGGCGTCTACAATGAGCAGTTCTTC
CDR3 protein: CASSYIAGVYNEQFF

J gene: TRBJ2-5
D gene: NA
clone size: NA
V gene: TRBV7-8
CDR3 DNA: TGTGCCAGCAGCTTAGATTTTATCCGTGGGAGGAGAGGTCAAGAGACCCAGTACTTC
CDR3 protein: CASSLDFIRGRRGQETQYF

J gene: TRBJ2-1
D gene: NA
clone size: NA
V gene: TRBV2
CDR3 DNA: TGTGCCAGCATTGACGGGTACAATGAGCAGTTCTTC
CDR3 protein: CASIDGYNEQFF

J gene: TRBJ2-1
D gene: NA
clone size: once
V gene: TRBV18
CDR3 DNA: TGTGCCAGCTCATCTCAGGGGTCCCCCTACAATGAGCAGTTCTTC
CDR3 protein: CASSSQGSPYNEQFF

J gene: TRBJ2-1
D gene: TRBD2
clone size: NA
V gene: TRBV6-6
CDR3 DNA: TGTGCCAGCAGTGCTCAGACTAGCGGTACCTACAATGAGCAGTTCTTC
CDR3 protein: CASSAQTSGTYNEQFF

J gene: TRBJ2-3
D gene: TRBD2
clone size: NA
V gene: TRBV27
CDR3 DNA: TGTGCCAGCAGTTTTCGGTTTCCAGCGGGAGTTGGAGATACGCAGTATTTT
CDR3 protein: CASSFRFPAGVGDTQYF

J gene: TRBJ2-7
D gene: NA
clone size: NA
V gene: TRBV7-9
CDR3 DNA: TGTGCCAGCAGCCCAGGTACCTACGAGCAGTACTTC
CDR3 protein: CASSPGTYEQYF

J gene: TRBJ2-7
D gene: TRBD1
clone size: NA
V gene: TRBV4-2
CDR3 DNA: TGTGCCAGCAGCCAAGATATCGGGCCAGGGACAGTCTCCTACGAGCAGTACTTC
CDR3 protein: CASSQDIGPGTVSYEQYF

J gene: TRBJ2-7
D gene: NA
clone size: NA
V gene: TRBV6-1
CDR3 DNA: TGTGCCAGCAGTGAAGGCCCAGGCCCCTACGAGCAGTACTTC
CDR3 protein: CASSEGPGPYEQYF